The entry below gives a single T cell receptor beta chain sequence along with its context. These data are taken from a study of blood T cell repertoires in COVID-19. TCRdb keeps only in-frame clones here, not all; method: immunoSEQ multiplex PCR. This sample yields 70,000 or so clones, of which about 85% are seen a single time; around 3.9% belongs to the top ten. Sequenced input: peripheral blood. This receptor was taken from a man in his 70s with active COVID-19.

CDR3 nucleotide sequence: TGTGCCAGCAGCCAACCAACAGGGGGCGAGCAGTACTTC. Translated: CASSQPTGGEQYF. This chain links TRBV3-1 (or the pseudogene TRBV3-2) with TRBJ2-7; TRBD1 agrees at 8 bases. The CDR3 has 13 amino acids. The V and J ends lost 2 bases and 6 bases, in that order; junction bases with no gene match: 3. Per the germline V gene, CDR1 is LGHDT and CDR2 is YNNKEL (reference sequence).